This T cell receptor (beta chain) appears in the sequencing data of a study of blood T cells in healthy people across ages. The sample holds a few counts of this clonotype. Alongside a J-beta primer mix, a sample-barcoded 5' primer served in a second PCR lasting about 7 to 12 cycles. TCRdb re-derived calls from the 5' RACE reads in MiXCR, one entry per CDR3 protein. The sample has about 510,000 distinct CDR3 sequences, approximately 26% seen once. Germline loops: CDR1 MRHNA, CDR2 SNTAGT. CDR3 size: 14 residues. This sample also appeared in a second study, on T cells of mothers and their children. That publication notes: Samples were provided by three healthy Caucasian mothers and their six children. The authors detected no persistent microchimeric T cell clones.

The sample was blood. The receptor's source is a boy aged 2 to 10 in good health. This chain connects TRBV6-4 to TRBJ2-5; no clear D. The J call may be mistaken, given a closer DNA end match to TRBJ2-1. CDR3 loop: CASSEAATSNEQFF. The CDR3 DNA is TGTGCCAGCAGTGAGGCGGCGACTTCTAATGAGCAGTTCTTC.